This T cell receptor beta chain originates from a study of regulatory T cells in long-lasting Graves disease. Time point indicated: newly diagnosed GD, antithyroid drugs for less than 3 months. RNA from PBMCs was the source of the TCR library. This clonotype was counted a few times. Construction of the TCR beta libraries employed iRepertoire HTBI primers in conjunction with Arm-PCR of CDR3 regions. In TCRdb, the multiplex PCR reads were re-called with MiXCR into one record per CDR3 protein. The sample consists of roughly 420,000 distinct CDR3 sequences, roughly 15% of them appearing once. Germline V CDR1 and CDR2: MDHEN, SYDVKM. The V end was cut by 2 bases, the J end by 4 bases, with 12 bases between. The length of the CDR3 is 15 residues. These data also featured in a second study, about T cells in Graves' hyperthyroidism and ophthalmopathy. As reported in that work: The majority of expanded thyroid clonotypes above 0.001 also appeared in blood.

The sequence was obtained from a woman aged 18-29 years with Graves disease. The rearrangement joins TRBV28 to TRBJ1-5; D perhaps matches TRBD1 (5 bases). Here the sequenced sample was peripheral blood mononuclear cells (PBMCs), taken at new diagnosis, from a patient treated with antithyroid drugs. The CDR3 spells CASSLTAGPNQPQHF. The CDR3 region has the DNA TGTGCCAGCAGTTTAACCGCAGGGCCTAATCAGCCCCAGCATTTT.